This T cell receptor (beta chain) comes out of a study of CD8+ T cells in alopecia areata. Study information: Those patients who were treated received oral tofacitinib, which was given at 5 to 10 mg twice daily for moderate-to-severe alopecia areata. Scoring of treated patients' severity used the percentage of affected scalp area.

The V end lost 3 bases, the J end lost 4 bases, and 17 bases lay between the germline ends. Germline V gene lookup returns CDR1 SGHDT and CDR2 YYEEEE. CDR3 length: 15 residues. Study findings and constraints: Amid tofacitinib therapy, many expanded lesional clones stayed present in scalp and blood.

By sample share, this clone is medium-sized (0.01 to 0.1%). The antigen is undetermined. Treatment given: oral pan-JAK inhibitor, 5-10 mg twice daily. Specimens obtained from alopecia areata patients comprised lesional scalp punch biopsies and peripheral blood. RNA, once extracted, was reverse transcribed into cDNA for use as the sequencing template. Some clones are missing from TCRdb's copy, which holds only in-frame ones; the method was immunoSEQ multiplex PCR. Here the sample spans about 140,000 clones, about 85% being singletons. The sample was CD8+ T cells sorted from blood, taken at week 4, from a patient treated with tofacitinib. The V call is TRBV5-6, the J call TRBJ2-7; TRBD1 is a possible D gene (6 bases). The receptor was isolated from a human donor with alopecia areata. CDR3 DNA: TGTGCCAGCAGCTCCATAATACAGGGCCAATACGAGCAGTACTTC. It is translated as CASSSIIQGQYEQYF.